This T cell receptor beta chain was identified in a study of T cell responses to AZD1222 COVID-19 vaccine. The CDR3 length is 14 residues. V lost 2 bases to trimming and J lost 4 bases; unmatched junction nucleotides: 1. Looked up from germline, CDR1 is SGHTA and CDR2 is FQGNSA. Sequencing used immunoSEQ multiplex PCR; TCRdb keeps in-frame clones, though not all of them. The sample lists about 110,000 clones, more than 85% occurring once. The sequence derives from an adult in good health. The V gene is TRBV7-2, the J gene TRBJ1-1, with TRBD1 matching 10 bases. The input for sequencing was peripheral blood, taken on day 0 of AZD1222 vaccination. The CDR3 DNA sequence: TGTGCCAGCAGCTTAAGGACAGGGGGCACTGAAGCTTTCTTT. It is translated as CASSLRTGGTEAFF.